This record concerns one T cell receptor beta chain sequence. Its cognate antigen is unknown. Germline V lookup: CDR1 ENHRY, CDR2 SYGVKD. Trimming cost V 6 bases and J 4 bases, with 13 bases left between them. The CDR3 totals 13 residues. This sample was included in a study of T-cell reconstitution after alpha-beta-depleted transplantation in children. Study results and limitations: Some patients' high day-60 TCRbeta diversity was attributed to recipient cells surviving conditioning. T-cell numbers and diversity one year post-transplant derived largely from freshly generated T cells. Roughly two months post-transplant, alpha-beta T cells reportedly originated from several hundred graft clones that had expanded.

For TCRbeta, the library was prepared with unique molecular identifiers. One entry per CDR3 protein results from TCRdb running MiXCR on the PCR reads. The data show about 210,000 distinct CDR3 sequences, about a sixth seen once. The clonotype originates from a male patient between 2 and 15 years old who had a stem cell transplant for acute lymphoblastic leukemia, so the T cells may come from the graft donor. The chain employs TRBV10-3 and TRBJ2-7; D ambiguous. The sample was PBMCs, mostly from graft donor cells, taken 360 days after TCRalphabeta/CD19-depleted stem cell transplant. The CDR3 reads CAIREGLGYEQYF. The CDR3 region has the DNA TGTGCCATCAGGGAAGGGTTGGGGTACGAGCAGTACTTC.